These 23 T cell receptor beta chains originate from one sample sequenced in a study of T cells in localized non-small cell lung cancer. Profiling relied on immunoSEQ multiplex PCR, and the TCRdb table lists in-frame clones only, not all of them. The data contain under 20,000 clones, about 83% of them singletons. This specimen was peripheral blood, taken before any cancer treatment. The source of these receptors is a female donor over 55 with stage I lung adenocarcinoma.

The CDR3 DNA sequence: TGTGCCAGCAGCTTAGGACTTAGGGAGACCCAGTACTTC. Amino acids: CASSLGLRETQYF. The V call is TRBV7-2, the J call TRBJ2-5, with D uncertain. V lost 1 base and J lost 5, with 8 bases in between. Germline CDR1 is SGHTA and CDR2 is FQGNSA. CDR3 length equals 13 residues.

A few counts support this clone. This chain joins TRBV27 and TRBJ1-2; 7 bases fit TRBD1. This CDR3 spans 14 amino acids. The germline CDR1 and CDR2 sequences are MNHEY and SMNVEV (reference sequence). The V segment lost 6 bases and the J segment 4 bases; nucleotides outside the gene matches: 8. The CDR3 bases are TGTGCCAGCAGAAATCTCACAGGGGTCTATGGCTACACCTTC. This sequence encodes CASRNLTGVYGYTF.

This clone occurred once. The V gene is TRBV2, the J gene TRBJ1-1; TRBD1 agrees at 7 bases. Germline loops: CDR1 SNHLY, CDR2 FYNNEI. V trimming: 7 bases; J trimming: 0 bases; junction bases outside the gene matches: 5. The CDR3 extends over 14 amino acids. The CDR3 DNA reads TGTGCCAGCACGGGGACAGTCATGAACACTGAAGCTTTCTTT. This encodes CASTGTVMNTEAFF.

On this clone: The germline gene is not matched at one end of the junction; a read error may be the cause. The CDR3 DNA follows: TGTGCCAGCAGACGCTCGGGGACCACTACTAGTGAAAAACTGTTTTTT. The encoded protein is CASRRSGTTTSEKLFF. This chain connects TRBV27 to TRBJ1-4; D might be TRBD1 (5 bases). In germline, CDR1 is MNHEY, CDR2 SMNVEV (reference sequence). The CDR3 totals 16 residues.

This chain uses TRBV21-1 with TRBJ1-2; the table's D call of TRBD1 was not tested on the DNA. TRBV21-1 is a pseudogene. The CDR3 extends over 18 amino acids. CDR3 region: CASSKVGPRDRGNYGYTF. The DNA of the CDR3 is TGTGCCAGCAGCAAAGTGGGACCGAGGGACAGGGGAAACTATGGCTACACCTTC.

The chain joins TRBV5-4 to TRBJ2-5; D may match TRBD1 or TRBD2 (6 bases each). V gave up 0 bases and J gave up 4 bases, with 13 bases separating them. This CDR3 region has 15 residues. CDR1 is SGHNT, CDR2 YYREEE, per germline (reference sequence). The CDR3 loop is CASSLAGGRRETQYF. As DNA, the CDR3 is TGTGCCAGCAGCTTGGCCGGGGGCAGAAGAGAGACCCAGTACTTC.

This clone has more than one count but fewer than ten. The rearrangement uses TRBV11-2 and TRBJ1-4; D remains ambiguous. Germline V gene data show CDR1 as SGHAT and CDR2 as FQNNGV. With 5 bases removed from V and 0 bases from J, the gap between germline ends came to 7 bases. The CDR3 length is 14 residues. CDR3 nucleotide sequence: TGTGCCAGCAGCAAGGTGGCAACTAATGAAAAACTGTTTTTT. Translating gives CASSKVATNEKLFF.

The rearrangement joins TRBV11-2 to TRBJ1-4; D is uncertain. In germline, CDR1 is SGHAT, CDR2 FQNNGV. Trimming removed 8 bases from V and 5 bases from J, with 15 bases in between. The CDR3 loop spans 14 amino acids. CDR3 in amino acids: CASRSGRRNEKLFF. CDR3 DNA: TGTGCCAGCCGGTCGGGCAGGAGAAATGAAAAACTGTTTTTT.

The rearrangement uses TRBV6-5 and TRBJ1-5, with 7 bases aligning to TRBD1. CDR1 and CDR2 from the germline V gene are MNHEY and SVGAGI. This CDR3 contains 14 residues. V was pared by 6 bases and J by 5 bases, with 7 bases of the junction left unmatched. The CDR3 loop is CASSRTGVDQPQHF. CDR3 DNA sequence: TGTGCCAGCAGCCGCACAGGGGTGGATCAGCCCCAGCATTTT.

This chain connects TRBV6-1 to TRBJ2-3, with D possibly TRBD1 on 6 matching bases. V was trimmed by 11 bases and J by 4 bases, leaving 19 bases between them. There are 14 residues in the CDR3. The germline CDR1 and CDR2 sequences are MNHNS and SASEGT. CDR3: CALKATGSADTQYF. DNA of the CDR3: TGTGCCCTAAAAGCCACAGGGAGCGCAGATACGCAGTATTTT.

This chain joins TRBV6-5 and TRBJ1-5; no firm D call. The CDR3 runs to 13 residues. The ends were cut back, 2 bases at V and 4 bases at J, with 6 bases in the middle. Germline V gives CDR1 MNHEY, CDR2 SVGAGI. This CDR3 is CASSYGQNQPQHF. In DNA form, the CDR3 reads TGTGCCAGCAGTTACGGGCAGAATCAGCCCCAGCATTTT.

This clone was seen more than once but under ten times. The chain combines TRBV30 with TRBJ2-4; 9 bases map to TRBD1. CDR1 is GTSNPN and CDR2 is SVGIG in the germline V gene (reference sequence). CDR3 length equals 12 residues. V dropped 3 bases and J dropped 11; count of bases not matched to a gene: 5. CDR3 sequence reads: CAWRLDRGVQYF. In nucleotides, the CDR3 is TGTGCCTGGAGACTGGACAGGGGAGTTCAGTACTTC.

The chain uses TRBV2 and TRBJ1-3; D unresolved. Germline values: CDR1 SNHLY, CDR2 FYNNEI. The CDR3 consists of 12 residues. V was clipped by 9 bases and J by 4 bases, with 10 bases between them. DNA for the CDR3: TGTGCCAGTCAACCCGAGGGAAACACCATATATTTT. It is translated as CASQPEGNTIYF.

This rearrangement joins TRBV18 to TRBJ1-1; TRBD1 might be the D (5 bases). V was shortened by 3 bases and J by 0 bases, with 20 bases between the two germline ends. The germline V gene has CDR1 KGHSH and CDR2 LQKENI. The CDR3 spans 18 residues. For the CDR3, the DNA is TGTGCCAGCTCACCGGTTACGGGAGACAGAACACTGAACACTGAAGCTTTCTTT. Amino acid sequence: CASSPVTGDRTLNTEAFF.

The count of this clone is one. The V and J genes are TRBV6-5 and TRBJ1-2, with TRBD1 matching 9 bases. The CDR3 extends over 16 amino acids. Germline lookup yields CDR1 MNHEY and CDR2 SVGAGI. The trim removed 2 bases at V and 6 bases at J, leaving 10 bases unmatched. The CDR3 bases are TGTGCCAGCAGTTACCCGACAACAGGGGGCGACCATGGCTACACCTTC. This encodes CASSYPTTGGDHGYTF.

This sequence joins TRBV6-4 and TRBJ2-2, with D unclear. There are 14 residues in the CDR3. V was shortened by 2 bases and J by 2 bases, with 6 bases between the two germline ends. Germline values: CDR1 MRHNA, CDR2 SNTAGT. Written as DNA, the CDR3 is TGTGCCAGCAGTGACGGGGTCAACACCGGGGAGCTGTTTTTT. Protein sequence: CASSDGVNTGELFF.

The chain couples TRBV10-2 to TRBJ2-2; D is ambiguous. The CDR3 length is 12 residues. Trimming cost V 5 bases and J 6 bases, with 7 bases left between them. From germline, CDR1 is WSHSY and CDR2 SAAADI. CDR3 DNA sequence: TGCGCCAGCAGTCTCGTGGCCGGGGAGCTGTTTTTT. Its protein product is CASSLVAGELFF.

V usage is TRBV7-9 and J usage is TRBJ1-1; D may be TRBD1 (5 bases). CDR1 and CDR2 (germline): SEHNR, FQNEAQ (reference sequence). V dropped 5 bases and J dropped 8 bases, with 9 bases sitting between them. There are 11 residues in the CDR3. This chain's CDR3 is CASSLRQEAFF. CDR3 DNA sequence: TGTGCCAGCAGCCTCAGACAGGAAGCTTTCTTT.

V is TRBV11-2 and J is TRBJ2-3, with 9 bases lining up with TRBD1. Per the germline V gene, CDR1 is SGHAT and CDR2 is FQNNGV. CDR3 length: 18 amino acids. The J segment lost 8 bases and the V segment lost 0 bases, leaving 15 bases of the junction unmatched. The CDR3 reads CASSLDTRQGGPLGTQYF. DNA for the CDR3: TGTGCCAGCAGCTTAGATACTCGACAGGGGGGTCCCTTGGGTACGCAGTATTTT.

This sequence joins TRBV5-6 and TRBJ1-4; weak D call: TRBD1 (5 bases). This CDR3 spans 16 amino acids. Germline V gene sequence: CDR1 SGHDT, CDR2 YYEEEE. V lost 2 bases to trimming and J lost 0 bases, with 11 bases between them. The CDR3 spells CASSFGTGATNEKLFF. The CDR3 DNA reads TGTGCCAGCAGCTTCGGGACGGGAGCAACTAATGAAAAACTGTTTTTT.

The chain's CDR3 is CASSLAEGNTEAFF. The DNA for the CDR3 is TGTGCCAGCAGCTTAGCGGAGGGGAACACTGAAGCTTTCTTT. The J gene is TRBJ1-1, the V gene TRBV7-6; no definite D call. V lost 0 bases and J lost 1, with 6 bases in between. The germline V gene encodes CDR1 SGHVS and CDR2 FNYEAQ. The CDR3 has 14 residues. The whole variable domain, remainder taken from reference TRBV7-6 and TRBJ1-1, is GAGVSQSPRYKVTKRGQDVALRCDPISGHVSLYWYRQALGQGPEFLTYFNYEAQQDKSGLPNDRFSAERPEGSISTLTIQRTEQRDSAMYRCASSLAEGNTEAFFGQGTRLTVV.

This chain connects TRBV29-1 to TRBJ1-4; possibly TRBD1 for D (6 bases). V lost 4 bases to trimming and J lost 4 bases, with 13 bases between them. Germline V gives CDR1 SQVTM, CDR2 ANQGSEA. This CDR3 spans 14 amino acids. CDR3 in amino acids: CSVVGGQFNEKLFF. The CDR3 DNA reads as TGCAGCGTTGTCGGTGGACAGTTTAATGAAAAACTGTTTTTT.

This clone was seen just once. The chain employs TRBV7-2 and TRBJ2-7; unclear D gene. V was cut by 5 bases and J by 3 bases, with 26 bases left in between. This CDR3 is 18 amino acids long. Per the germline V gene, CDR1 is SGHTA and CDR2 is FQGNSA. CDR3 in amino acids: CASSDPARIIGRNYEQYF. The DNA for the CDR3 is TGTGCCAGCAGCGACCCTGCGAGAATTATTGGGCGTAACTACGAGCAGTACTTC.